This TCR beta chain derives from a study of cytomegalovirus exposure and HLA in healthy donors. CDR1 and CDR2 (germline): MNHEY, SVGAGI. The CDR3 contains 13 residues. J gave up 8 bases and V 5 bases, and 9 bases lay outside the gene matches. The PCR contained 60 Vbeta and 13 Jbeta primers. Libraries were prepared by immunoSEQ multiplex PCR; TCRdb keeps only in-frame clonotypes and omits some of them. The table lists about 140,000 clones, around 70% of them singletons. Remarks on this clone: Other DNA sequences in the sample encode the same CDR3.

This chain joins TRBV6-5 and TRBJ2-7; 7 bases match TRBD2. The source of this sequence is a woman aged 25 to 39 in good health and CMV-seronegative. Source material: PBMCs. The CDR3 region is CASSAGGGAKQYV. For the CDR3, the DNA is TGTGCCAGCAGTGCCGGGGGAGGGGCCAAGCAGTACGTC.